The rows below give T cell receptor beta chains drawn from one sample of a study of shared clonotypes between healthy human individuals. The repertoire was sequenced with immunoSEQ multiplex PCR; TCRdb's copy has only in-frame clones and lacks some. The repertoire consists of about 590,000 clones, with roughly 95% occurring once and the leading ten covering 0.11%. Sample: naive CD8+ T cells sorted from blood. The receptors stem from a woman aged 30 to 39 in good health. Each CDR3 is given with its conserved first and last residue. The order of the fields is D gene, J gene, clone size, V gene, CDR3 protein, CDR3 DNA. A D gene is named only where the DNA matches it firmly. A clone size is listed for some rows: how often the clone was seen (once, few, many), or a class if it is expanded.

TRBD1	TRBJ2-1	-	TRBV15	CATSKDRDYNEQFF	TGTGCCACCAGCAAGGACAGGGACTACAATGAGCAGTTCTTC
TRBD2	TRBJ2-3	-	TRBV7-8	CASSLFPGLAGADTQYF	TGTGCCAGCAGCTTATTCCCGGGACTAGCGGGAGCAGATACGCAGTATTTT
-	TRBJ2-7	-	TRBV4-1	CASSPRVQLNYEQYF	TGCGCCAGCAGCCCAAGGGTGCAGCTAAACTACGAGCAGTACTTC
-	TRBJ1-2	-	TRBV6-5	CASSYGLAYGYTF	TGTGCCAGCAGTTATGGGCTGGCCTATGGCTACACCTTC
TRBD1	TRBJ1-3	-	TRBV2	CASRGTGSSGNTIYF	TGTGCCAGCAGAGGGACAGGGAGCTCTGGAAACACCATATATTTT
-	TRBJ2-3	-	TRBV7-3	CASSLTGAISYTDTQYF	TGTGCCAGCAGCTTAACCGGGGCTATATCCTACACAGATACGCAGTATTTT
TRBD1	TRBJ2-5	-	TRBV15	CATSGIQGISEETQYF	TGTGCCACCAGCGGAATACAGGGGATTTCGGAAGAGACCCAGTACTTC
TRBD2	TRBJ2-3	-	TRBV2	CASSEVGTSGGTDTQYF	TGTGCCAGCAGTGAAGTAGGGACTAGCGGGGGCACAGATACGCAGTATTTT
-	TRBJ2-7	-	TRBV27	CASSWDTGYEQYF	TGTGCCAGCAGTTGGGACACCGGCTACGAGCAGTACTTC
-	TRBJ2-1	-	TRBV29-1	CSVEDPPGEAGNEQFF	TGCAGCGTTGAAGATCCACCGGGGGAGGCGGGGAATGAGCAGTTCTTC
-	TRBJ1-2	-	TRBV7-4	CASSPPGAGTYGYTF	TGTGCCAGCAGCCCCCCCGGGGCCGGCACCTATGGCTACACCTTC
-	TRBJ2-5	-	TRBV13	CASSLRTSSPETQYF	TGTGCCAGCAGCCTCCGGACCTCCTCCCCAGAGACCCAGTACTTC
TRBD2	TRBJ2-1	-	TRBV2	CASRYSGRAVNEQFF	TGTGCCAGCAGATATAGCGGGAGGGCGGTAAATGAGCAGTTCTTC
-	TRBJ2-7	once	TRBV2	CASSEHGPVDTLYEQYF	TGTGCCAGCAGCGAACATGGGCCAGTCGATACGCTTTACGAGCAGTACTTC
-	TRBJ2-3	-	TRBV19	CASSIFAEGTDTQYF	TGTGCCAGTAGTATATTCGCGGAGGGCACAGATACGCAGTATTTT
TRBD1	TRBJ1-5	-	TRBV4-1	CASSLRDRDQPQHF	TGCGCCAGCAGCCTTCGGGACAGGGATCAGCCCCAGCATTTT
TRBD1	TRBJ2-1	-	TRBV6-5	CASSYSLGQVPWEQFF	TGTGCCAGCAGTTACTCCCTTGGACAGGTCCCGTGGGAGCAGTTCTTC
-	TRBJ2-2	-	TRBV6-4	CASSDASNTGELFF	TGTGCCAGCAGTGACGCTTCGAACACCGGGGAGCTGTTTTTT
-	TRBJ1-1	-	TRBV4-1	CASSHLQHRDTEAFF	TGCGCCAGCAGCCACTTACAACACCGGGACACTGAAGCTTTCTTT
TRBD1	TRBJ1-5	few	TRBV2	CASSERTGIFSNQPQHF	TGTGCCAGCAGTGAAAGGACAGGGATCTTTAGCAATCAGCCCCAGCATTTT
-	TRBJ2-2	-	TRBV6-5	CASSSRGIGTGELFF	TGTGCCAGCAGCTCCCGGGGTATTGGCACCGGGGAGCTGTTTTTT
-	TRBJ2-3	once	TRBV9	CASSQGILTDTQYF	TGTGCCAGCTCCCAAGGCATCCTCACAGATACGCAGTATTTT
TRBD2	TRBJ2-7	-	TRBV7-6	CASSPGASGRLNEQYF	TGTGCCAGCAGCCCAGGGGCTAGCGGGAGATTAAACGAGCAGTACTTC
-	TRBJ2-1	-	TRBV28	CASSFQQGGNEQFF	TGTGCCAGCAGTTTTCAGCAGGGGGGGAATGAGCAGTTCTTC
-	TRBJ2-5	-	TRBV11-2	CASSLGSGQETQYF	TGTGCCAGCAGCTTAGGATCGGGACAAGAGACCCAGTACTTC
-	TRBJ2-7	-	TRBV5-5	CASSPMWPNPAYEQYF	TGTGCCAGCAGCCCCATGTGGCCTAACCCGGCCTACGAGCAGTACTTC
-	TRBJ1-2	-	TRBV27	CASRLNAFRDGYTF	TGTGCCAGCAGGTTAAACGCGTTTCGGGATGGCTACACCTTC
-	TRBJ2-7	once	TRBV4-1	CASSQGSRASSYEQYF	TGCGCCAGCAGCCAAGGCTCGCGGGCCAGCTCCTACGAGCAGTACTTC
-	TRBJ2-5	-	TRBV29-1	CSVEGAGVQETQYF	TGCAGCGTTGAGGGGGCTGGGGTCCAAGAGACCCAGTACTTC
TRBD2	TRBJ2-3	once	TRBV15	CATSGGTSGWSTDTQYF	TGTGCCACCAGCGGCGGGACTAGCGGGTGGAGCACAGATACGCAGTATTTT
TRBD1	TRBJ2-7	once	TRBV13	CASSGPGQSYEQYF	TGTGCCAGCAGCGGCCCGGGACAGTCCTACGAGCAGTACTTC
-	TRBJ2-1	-	TRBV19	CASRWGDEQFF	TGTGCCAGTAGGTGGGGCGATGAGCAGTTCTTC
-	TRBJ2-5	-	TRBV2	CASSGQALWETQYF	TGTGCCAGCAGTGGGCAGGCACTATGGGAGACCCAGTACTTC
-	TRBJ2-1	-	TRBV7-6	CASSPTLVSEQFF	TGTGCCAGCAGCCCGACTCTAGTGAGTGAGCAGTTCTTC
-	TRBJ2-3	-	TRBV7-2	CASSSTGRSTDTQYF	TGTGCCAGCAGCTCGACCGGGCGTAGCACAGATACGCAGTATTTT
-	TRBJ1-1	-	TRBV5-4	CASSLMGTNEAFF	TGTGCCAGCAGCCTGATGGGTACCAATGAAGCTTTCTTT
-	TRBJ2-7	few	TRBV4-1	CASSLRDTPGEQYF	TGCGCCAGCAGCTTGCGGGACACCCCGGGAGAGCAGTACTTC
-	TRBJ1-5	-	TRBV5-5	CASSLAGNQPQHF	TGTGCCAGCAGCTTGGCGGGTAATCAGCCCCAGCATTTT
TRBD1	TRBJ2-1	-	TRBV5-1	CASSQGQGLFHEQFF	TGCGCCAGCAGCCAGGGACAGGGGCTTTTCCATGAGCAGTTCTTC
-	TRBJ1-1	-	TRBV28	CASSRTVNTEAFF	TGTGCCAGCAGCAGGACAGTGAACACTGAAGCTTTCTTT